The clone carrying this T cell receptor (beta chain) came up a few times. The V end was cut by 4 bases, the J end by 15 bases, with 25 bases between. CDR1 SQVTM and CDR2 ANQGSEA come from the germline V gene. The CDR3 covers 14 residues. This sample was included in a study of response to subunit inactivated influenza vaccine. TCRdb re-called the RT-PCR reads through MiXCR, storing one row per CDR3 protein. The table shows under 950,000 distinct CDR3 sequences, with 20% to 25% occurring only once. The V and J genes are TRBV29-1 and TRBJ2-1; D assignment may be TRBD1 or TRBD2 (6 bases each). The sequenced sample was PBMCs from blood, obtained around 5 days after vaccination. The origin of this receptor is a man aged 50 or older who received an inactivated influenza vaccine. The CDR3 DNA reads TGCAGCGTTGGGGGAGGCGGGATGGATATCAGGGGGTTCTTC. This codes for CSVGGGGMDIRGFF.